The 16 T cell receptor beta chains below come from one sample, sequenced in a study of radiation and T cells in renal cell carcinoma. Time point denoted: baseline pretreatment blood. The treatment: 15 Gy SBRT to primary tumor, nephrectomy 4 weeks later. Generated by immunoSEQ multiplex PCR, the TCRdb table keeps only in-frame clones and is missing some. There are around 140,000 clones in the sample; 88% occur only once, and roughly 4.1% lies in the top ten. Source: blood, taken from a patient whose treatment included radiotherapy and nephrectomy. These receptors were obtained from a woman aged 65 to 85 with renal cell carcinoma.

The chain uses TRBV7-2 and TRBJ2-7; 10 bases match TRBD2. The CDR3 runs 15 residues. Germline assignment: CDR1 SGHTA and CDR2 FQGNSA. The junction had 5 bases not matched to a gene; V was cut back by 1 base and J by 5 bases. The CDR3 DNA is TGTGCCAGCAGCTTAGGGAGCGGGGGGGCCAACGAGCAGTACTTC. Its translation is CASSLGSGGANEQYF.

The chain links TRBV30 to TRBJ1-6, with D unresolved. The V end was cut by 1 base, the J end by 13 bases, with 14 bases between. The CDR3 loop spans 13 amino acids. Looked up from germline, CDR1 is GTSNPN and CDR2 is SVGIG (reference sequence). Here the CDR3 DNA reads TGTGCCTGGAGTGGGACCCCTCTAGACCCCCTCCACTTT. It yields the protein CAWSGTPLDPLHF.

J is TRBJ1-3 and V is TRBV7-6, with unresolved D. Germline assignment: CDR1 SGHVS and CDR2 FNYEAQ. This CDR3 spans 16 amino acids. V lost 4 bases and J lost 0, with 13 bases in between. The CDR3 here is CASSSGPGPSGNTIYF. CDR3 DNA: TGTGCCAGCAGCTCTGGACCCGGACCCTCTGGAAACACCATATATTTT.

The chain has TRBV6-5 and TRBJ2-7; D may be TRBD1 (6 bases). Trimming cost V 0 bases and J 3 bases, with 9 bases left between them. The CDR3 loop spans 14 amino acids. CDR1 MNHEY and CDR2 SVGAGI come from the germline V gene. As DNA, the CDR3 is TGTGCCAGCAGTTACTCCAACAGGGACTACGAGCAGTACTTC. This encodes CASSYSNRDYEQYF.

Here the CDR3 DNA reads TGTGCCAGCAGTGAAGATCATGGGCAGAGAAACACTGAAGCTTTCTTT. Amino acid sequence: CASSEDHGQRNTEAFF. This chain links TRBV2 with TRBJ1-1, with unresolved D. The CDR3 spans 16 residues. V was trimmed by 1 base and J by 2 bases, leaving 14 bases between them. Germline CDR1 SNHLY, CDR2 FYNNEI.

The chain joins TRBV19 to TRBJ1-5; unclear D gene. Trimming shortened V by 7 bases and J by 0 bases, and 10 bases separated the two germline ends. The CDR3 runs 14 residues. CDR1 is LNHDA, CDR2 SQIVND, per germline (reference sequence). Written as DNA, the CDR3 is TGTGCCAGTACCCCACGTAATAGCAATCAGCCCCAGCATTTT. It translates to CASTPRNSNQPQHF.

The chain is built from TRBV7-2 and TRBJ2-3; unclear D gene. V was cut by 5 bases and J by 0 bases, with 12 bases left in between. This CDR3 has 15 residues. The germline V gene has CDR1 SGHTA and CDR2 FQGNSA. This CDR3 is CASSPQWSSTDTQYF. In DNA form, the CDR3 reads TGTGCCAGCAGCCCCCAGTGGTCTAGCACAGATACGCAGTATTTT.

A single count supports this clone. V and J are TRBV7-9 and TRBJ2-1; D is perhaps TRBD1 (6 bases). This CDR3 has 15 amino acids. Trimming pared 0 bases from V and 6 bases from J, leaving 12 bases between. Germline loops: CDR1 SEHNR, CDR2 FQNEAQ (reference sequence). The CDR3 reads CASSLAQGPLNEQFF. The CDR3 DNA is TGTGCCAGCAGCTTAGCCCAGGGGCCCCTCAATGAGCAGTTCTTC.

The gene calls are TRBV18 and TRBJ2-3; D gene unclear. Between the trimmed V and J ends, which lost 1 base and 2 bases, there was a span of 10 bases. The V gene's germline CDR1 is KGHSH and CDR2 LQKENI. The CDR3 runs to 15 residues. The CDR3 loop is CASSPRTGSTDTQYF. The CDR3 DNA reads TGTGCCAGCTCACCACGGACGGGTTCCACAGATACGCAGTATTTT.

The CDR3 bases are TGTGCCAGCAGCGTCCCCGGGGAGCTGTTTTTT. This gives the protein CASSVPGELFF. The chain recombines TRBV28 with TRBJ2-2; D not certain. The V gene lost 6 bases and the J gene lost 6 bases, with 5 bases spanning the gap. The CDR3 has 11 amino acids. From germline, CDR1 is MDHEN and CDR2 SYDVKM.

The V gene is TRBV15, the J gene TRBJ1-5; D ambiguous. This CDR3 contains 13 residues. Looked up from germline, CDR1 is LNHNV and CDR2 is YYDKDF (reference sequence). V was cut by 0 bases and J by 6 bases, with 6 bases left in between. CDR3 DNA sequence: TGTGCCACCAGCAGAGATTTCAGTCAGCCCCAGCATTTT. It codes for CATSRDFSQPQHF.

This clone was detected only once. The chain recombines TRBV2 with TRBJ2-7; 11 bases are shared with TRBD2. This CDR3 has 15 amino acids. The germline gives CDR1 SNHLY, CDR2 FYNNEI. The V and J ends lost 7 bases and 2 bases, in that order; junction bases with no gene match: 7. CDR3 DNA sequence: TGTGCCAGCAAGACCACTAGCGGGGGCACCTACGAGCAGTACTTC. It translates to CASKTTSGGTYEQYF. Looking up the rest from reference TRBV2 and TRBJ2-7 gives the full variable domain: EPEVTQTPSHQVTQMGQEVILRCVPISNHLYFYWYRQILGQKVEFLVSFYNNEISEKSEIFDDQFSVERPDGSNFTLKIRSTKLEDSAMYFCASKTTSGGTYEQYFGPGTRLTVT.

The chain joins TRBV5-1 to TRBJ2-5, with no clear D. The CDR3 contains 14 residues. V was clipped by 1 base and J by 1 base, with 8 bases between them. Germline CDR1 and CDR2: SGHRS and YFSETQ. CDR3 loop: CASSLRVTQETQYF. DNA for the CDR3: TGCGCCAGCAGCTTGAGGGTAACCCAAGAGACCCAGTACTTC. Looking up the rest from reference TRBV5-1 and TRBJ2-5 gives the full variable domain: KAGVTQTPRYLIKTRGQQVTLSCSPISGHRSVSWYQQTPGQGLQFLFEYFSETQRNKGNFPGRFSGRQFSNSRSEMNVSTLELGDSALYLCASSLRVTQETQYFGPGTRLLVL.

This chain joins TRBV29-1 and TRBJ2-5; D unresolved. Germline CDR1 reads SQVTM; CDR2 reads ANQGSEA. There are 14 residues in the CDR3. Between the trimmed V and J ends, which lost 1 base and 5 bases, there was a span of 14 bases. The CDR3 loop is CSVEGNLVGETQYF. The CDR3 DNA sequence: TGCAGCGTTGAAGGCAATTTGGTGGGGGAGACCCAGTACTTC. The full variable domain, completed using reference TRBV29-1 and TRBJ2-5, is SAVISQKPSRDICQRGTSLTIQCQVDSQVTMMFWYRQQPGQSLTLIATANQGSEATYESGFVIDKFPISRPNLTFSTLTVSNMSPEDSSIYLCSVEGNLVGETQYFGPGTRLLVL.

The chain employs TRBV15 and TRBJ1-2; 7 bases align to TRBD1. Germline V gene data show CDR1 as LNHNV and CDR2 as YYDKDF (reference sequence). V was clipped by 6 bases and J by 0 bases; unmatched bases: 7. This CDR3 region has 15 residues. Here the CDR3 reads CATSSPGQPNYGYTF. CDR3 sequence (DNA): TGTGCCACCAGTTCCCCGGGACAGCCTAACTATGGCTACACCTTC.

V usage is TRBV6-5 and J usage is TRBJ2-7; 8 bases map to TRBD1. CDR1 MNHEY and CDR2 SVGAGI come from the germline V gene. The V segment lost 5 bases and the J segment 5 bases; nucleotides outside the gene matches: 5. This CDR3 spans 13 amino acids. The CDR3 reads CASSPWTGNEQYF. The CDR3 DNA sequence: TGTGCCAGCAGTCCCTGGACAGGGAACGAGCAGTACTTC.